The rows below give T cell receptor beta chains drawn from one sample of a study of blood T cell repertoires in COVID-19. Produced via immunoSEQ multiplex PCR; TCRdb's table is partial and in-frame only. Of 100,000 to 150,000 clones listed, roughly four fifths are singletons. The specimen sequenced was peripheral blood. These receptors were obtained from a young man with COVID-19, enrolled during active disease. The CDR3 runs from the conserved cysteine through the conserved F or W. Each record gives: V gene, CDR3 protein.

>TRBV6-2/TRBV6-3
CASSYPRDRVDTGELFF
>TRBV28
CASSSSLGQVSGYTF
>TRBV7-9
CASSLAGQAGEQYF
>TRBV7-2
CASSLNSGSSYNEQFF
>TRBV7-9
CASSPSGSREQYF
>TRBV27
CASTTGGYSGELFF
>TRBV3-1/TRBV3-2
CASSQGPGELFF
>TRBV11-3
CASSLVPSPGQVNTEAFF
>TRBV30
CAWSYRSTDTQYF
>TRBV7-9
CASSPDRFKGNTIYF
>TRBV10-3
CAISRLAGEFNEQFF
>TRBV28
CASSLIDRVTNGYTF
>TRBV6-5
CASSYLRQVGSEQYF
>TRBV28
CASSRQGRNYGYTF